The source of this TCR beta chain is a study of breast tumors, draining lymph nodes, adjacent tissues. Breast cancer patients provided tissue from their axillary draining lymph nodes. The CDR3 loop spans 12 amino acids. Germline-derived CDR1 and CDR2 are DFQATT and SNEGSKA (reference sequence). TCRdb passed the multiplex PCR reads through MiXCR, listing each CDR3 protein once. The sample holds some 170,000 distinct CDR3 sequences, 30% to 40% seen once. Turning to this clonotype: With a much larger clone just one base away, this may be a read error.

Sequenced: axillary lymph node tissue. This TCR derives from a female donor with breast cancer. Some clones in this sample may be carry-over from other donors' samples. The rearrangement uses TRBV20-1 and TRBJ1-2; 10 nucleotides align to TRBD1. CDR3 sequence reads: CSAQTGGVGSTF. For the CDR3, the DNA is TGCAGTGCTCAGACAGGGGGCGTAGGCTCCACCTTC.